This T cell receptor beta chain was identified in a study of CXCR3-negative and CXCR3-positive naive CD8 T cells. The study's findings and limits: TRB CDR3s of CXCR3-positive naive cells were more hydrophobic than those of CXCR3-negative naive cells. Memory cells diverged, while naive CXCR3-positive and CXCR3-negative cells had similar TRBV-TRBJ usage.

About this clonotype: What it recognizes is unknown.

Researchers prepared the TRB cDNA libraries using 5' RACE with UMI labels. TCRdb re-called the 5' RACE reads and shows each CDR3 protein once, DNA omitted. The table lists tens of thousands of distinct CDR3 sequences. There are 15 residues in the CDR3. Germline values: CDR1 SGHNT, CDR2 YENEEA. This clonotype was sampled from a human donor in good health. Some clones in this sample may be carry-over from other donors' samples. The rearrangement joins TRBV11-3 to TRBJ1-1. The sample comprised naive CXCR3+ CD8+ T cells from blood. Indicated subset: CD45RO-CCR7+CD27+CD95- naive CD8+ T cells expressing CXCR3 (TNR3+). The CDR3 sequence is CASSLDAGKNTEAFF.